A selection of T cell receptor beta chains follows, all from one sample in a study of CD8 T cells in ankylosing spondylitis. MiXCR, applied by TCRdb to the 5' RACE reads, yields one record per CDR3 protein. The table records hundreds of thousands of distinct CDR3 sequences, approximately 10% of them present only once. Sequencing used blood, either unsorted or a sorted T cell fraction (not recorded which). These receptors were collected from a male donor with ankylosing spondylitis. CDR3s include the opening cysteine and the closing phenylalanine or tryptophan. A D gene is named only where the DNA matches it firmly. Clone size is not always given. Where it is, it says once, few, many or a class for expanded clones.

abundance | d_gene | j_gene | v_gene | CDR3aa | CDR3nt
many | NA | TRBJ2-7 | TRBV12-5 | CASGLVPRQTHEQYF | TGTGCTAGTGGTTTGGTACCGCGACAGACACACGAGCAGTACTTC
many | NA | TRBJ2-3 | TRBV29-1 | CSISRGPDTQYF | TGCAGCATCTCGAGGGGCCCAGATACGCAGTATTTT
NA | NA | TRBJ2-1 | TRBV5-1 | CASSLVVGQHNEQFF | TGCGCCAGCAGCTTGGTTGTCGGGCAGCACAATGAGCAGTTCTTC
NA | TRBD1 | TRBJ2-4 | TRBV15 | CATSPLSPGQTNIQYF | TGTGCCACCAGCCCTTTGAGCCCGGGACAGACAAACATTCAGTACTTC
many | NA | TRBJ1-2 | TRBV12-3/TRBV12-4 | CASRPDSLGYTF | TGTGCCAGCAGACCGGACAGCCTTGGCTACACCTTC
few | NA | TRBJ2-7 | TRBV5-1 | CASSIQAPDEQYF | TGCGCCAGCAGCATCCAGGCGCCCGACGAGCAGTACTTC
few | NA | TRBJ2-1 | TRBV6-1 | CASRRGAPTGGLYNEQFF | TGTGCCAGCCGAAGGGGGGCCCCGACTGGGGGCCTTTACAATGAGCAGTTCTTC
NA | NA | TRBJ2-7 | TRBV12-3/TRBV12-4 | CASKPDGPYEQYF | TGTGCCAGCAAGCCGGACGGGCCCTACGAGCAGTACTTC
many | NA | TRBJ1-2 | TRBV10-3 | CAISEFPSEGYTF | TGTGCCATCAGTGAGTTCCCCAGTGAGGGCTACACCTTC
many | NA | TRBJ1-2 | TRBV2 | CASRPTGLYGYTF | TGTGCCAGCAGACCGACAGGCCTTTATGGCTACACCTTC
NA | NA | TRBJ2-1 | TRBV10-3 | CAISGTTIRGEQFF | TGTGCCATCAGTGGGACTACCATTCGTGGTGAGCAGTTCTTC
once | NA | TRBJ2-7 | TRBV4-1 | CASSPIELSSYEQYF | TGCGCCAGCAGCCCTATAGAGCTCAGCTCCTACGAGCAGTACTTC
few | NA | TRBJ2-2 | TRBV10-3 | CAISESFWGTGELFF | TGTGCCATCAGTGAAAGCTTCTGGGGGACCGGGGAGCTGTTTTTT
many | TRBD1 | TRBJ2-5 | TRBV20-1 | CSARSIFGDRAQETQYF | TGCAGTGCTAGGTCTATATTCGGGGACAGGGCTCAAGAGACCCAGTACTTC
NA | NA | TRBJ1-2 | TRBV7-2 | CASSPRGGPFNYGYTF | TGTGCCAGCAGCCCTCGCGGAGGGCCTTTTAACTATGGCTACACCTTC
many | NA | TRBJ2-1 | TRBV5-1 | CASSRDAQGGSDEQFF | TGCGCCAGCAGCCGGGATGCGCAGGGAGGTTCGGATGAGCAGTTCTTC
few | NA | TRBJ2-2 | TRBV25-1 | CASSDYMTGELFF | TGTGCCAGCAGTGATTATATGACCGGGGAGCTGTTTTTT
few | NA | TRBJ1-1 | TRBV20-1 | CSARQGTPGTEAFF | TGCAGTGCTAGACAGGGAACCCCCGGCACTGAAGCTTTCTTT
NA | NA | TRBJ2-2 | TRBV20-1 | CSARASYGELFF | TGCAGTGCTAGAGCTAGCTACGGGGAGCTGTTTTTT
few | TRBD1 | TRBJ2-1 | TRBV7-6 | CASSLRRAGQGDNEQFF | TGTGCCAGCAGCTTAAGGCGAGCGGGACAGGGTGACAATGAGCAGTTCTTC
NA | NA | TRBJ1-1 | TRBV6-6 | CASSYSGFNEAFF | TGTGCCAGCAGTTACTCTGGATTTAATGAAGCTTTCTTT
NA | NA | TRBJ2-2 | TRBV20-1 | CSARPSGGSGTGELFF | TGCAGTGCTAGACCATCAGGGGGGTCGGGCACCGGGGAGCTGTTTTTT
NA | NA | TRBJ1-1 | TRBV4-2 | CASSREDGLNTEAFF | TGTGCCAGCAGCAGGGAAGACGGATTGAACACTGAAGCTTTCTTT
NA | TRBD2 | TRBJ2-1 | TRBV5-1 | CASSPREGKSSYNEQFF | TGCGCCAGCAGCCCGCGGGAGGGGAAATCCTCCTACAATGAGCAGTTCTTC
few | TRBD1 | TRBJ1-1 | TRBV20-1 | CSALKTGADTEAFF | TGCAGTGCTCTTAAGACAGGGGCGGACACTGAAGCTTTCTTT
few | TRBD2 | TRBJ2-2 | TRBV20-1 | CSARERERTGELFF | TGCAGTGCTAGGGAGCGGGAGAGGACCGGGGAGCTGTTTTTT
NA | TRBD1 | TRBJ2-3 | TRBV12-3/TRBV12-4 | CASRMDRGATDTQYF | TGTGCCAGCAGGATGGACAGGGGAGCGACAGATACGCAGTATTTT
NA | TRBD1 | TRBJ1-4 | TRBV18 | CASSRGREEKLFF | TGTGCCAGCTCAAGGGGGCGTGAGGAAAAACTGTTTTTT
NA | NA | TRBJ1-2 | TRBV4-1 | CASSQDAVGNYGYTF | TGCGCCAGCAGCCAAGACGCGGTAGGGAACTATGGCTACACCTTC
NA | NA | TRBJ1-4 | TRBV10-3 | CAISDRGENEKLFF | TGTGCCATCAGTGACCGGGGGGAGAATGAAAAACTGTTTTTT
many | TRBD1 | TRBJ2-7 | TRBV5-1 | CASSSQGQGYEQYF | TGCGCCAGCAGCTCGCAGGGACAGGGCTACGAGCAGTACTTC
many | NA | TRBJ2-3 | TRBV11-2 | CASSLAERVDTQYF | TGTGCCAGCAGCTTAGCGGAGAGGGTAGATACGCAGTATTTT
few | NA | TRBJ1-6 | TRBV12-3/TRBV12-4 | CASSPGPGYSPLHF | TGTGCCAGCAGCCCTGGGCCAGGGTATTCACCCCTCCACTTT
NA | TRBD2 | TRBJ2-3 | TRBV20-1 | CSARVTSGSRLPFTQYF | TGCAGTGCTAGGGTGACTAGCGGGAGCCGCCTTCCCTTCACGCAGTATTTT
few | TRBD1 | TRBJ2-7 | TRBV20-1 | CSAARDRGTYEQYF | TGCAGTGCTGCCCGGGACAGGGGAACCTACGAGCAGTACTTC
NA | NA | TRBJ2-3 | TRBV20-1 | CSALGTPGIDTQYF | TGCAGTGCCCTCGGGACCCCTGGCATAGATACGCAGTATTTT
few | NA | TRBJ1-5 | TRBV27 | CASRQESQPQHF | TGTGCCAGCCGGCAGGAAAGTCAGCCCCAGCATTTT
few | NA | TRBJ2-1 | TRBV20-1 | CSAQGRDSYNEQFF | TGCAGTGCCCAAGGGCGGGATTCCTACAATGAGCAGTTCTTC
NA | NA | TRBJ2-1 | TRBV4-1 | CASSQDLRLAGPNEQFF | TGCGCCAGCAGCCAAGACCTTCGGTTGGCGGGACCCAATGAGCAGTTCTTC
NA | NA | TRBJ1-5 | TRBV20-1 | CSARDRVKAASQPQHF | TGCAGTGCTAGAGATCGGGTAAAGGCTGCAAGTCAGCCCCAGCATTTT
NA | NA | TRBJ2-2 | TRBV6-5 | CASSYLQGKAGELFF | TGTGCCAGCAGTTACTTGCAGGGGAAGGCAGGGGAGCTGTTTTTT
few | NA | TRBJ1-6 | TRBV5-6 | CASSRDFPRGSLHF | TGTGCCAGCAGCCGGGACTTTCCTCGGGGGTCCCTCCACTTT
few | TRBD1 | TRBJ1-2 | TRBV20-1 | CSAPTGSNYGYTF | TGCAGTGCTCCGACAGGGTCTAACTATGGCTACACCTTC
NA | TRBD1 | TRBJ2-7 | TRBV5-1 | CATSRGTGIYEQYF | TGCGCCACCTCACGGGGGACAGGGATCTACGAGCAGTACTTC
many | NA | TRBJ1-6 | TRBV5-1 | CASSLRGLYNSPLHF | TGCGCCAGCAGCTTGAGAGGGTTATATAATTCACCCCTCCACTTT
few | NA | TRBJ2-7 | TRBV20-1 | CSARGKSGDAYEQYF | TGCAGTGCTAGAGGAAAGTCGGGGGACGCCTACGAGCAGTACTTC
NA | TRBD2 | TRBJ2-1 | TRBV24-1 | CATSDFSSGRMGNEQFF | TGTGCCACCAGTGATTTTTCTAGCGGGAGAATGGGAAATGAGCAGTTCTTC
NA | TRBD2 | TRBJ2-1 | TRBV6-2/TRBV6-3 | CASTGTSGRGTYNEQFF | TGTGCCAGCACCGGGACTAGCGGGAGGGGAACCTACAATGAGCAGTTCTTC
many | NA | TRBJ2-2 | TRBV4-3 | CASSQFGGGGDTGELFF | TGCGCCAGCAGCCAATTCGGTGGAGGAGGCGACACCGGGGAGCTGTTTTTT
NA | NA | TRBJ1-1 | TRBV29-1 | CSVDRTEAFF | TGCAGCGTTGACCGTACTGAAGCTTTCTTT
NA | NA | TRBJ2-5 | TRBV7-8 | CASTNGRLVLRGYQETQYF | TGTGCCAGCACCAACGGGCGACTAGTACTGAGGGGGTACCAAGAGACCCAGTACTTC
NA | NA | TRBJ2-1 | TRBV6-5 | CASSYFPRQVDNEQFF | TGTGCCAGCAGTTACTTCCCACGTCAGGTCGATAATGAGCAGTTCTTC
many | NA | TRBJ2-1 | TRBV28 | CASSLEDIYYNEQFF | TGTGCCAGCAGTTTAGAGGACATCTACTACAATGAGCAGTTCTTC
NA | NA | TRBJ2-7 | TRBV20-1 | CSAKKPGPRGGFYEQYF | TGCAGTGCTAAAAAGCCGGGACCGCGTGGGGGATTCTACGAGCAGTACTTC
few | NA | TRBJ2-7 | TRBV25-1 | CASSESKAGPYEQYF | TGTGCCAGCAGTGAATCGAAGGCAGGACCCTACGAGCAGTACTTC
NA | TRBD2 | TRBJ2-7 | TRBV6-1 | CASSERLAGGYEQYF | TGTGCCAGCAGTGAGAGGCTAGCGGGAGGATACGAGCAGTACTTC
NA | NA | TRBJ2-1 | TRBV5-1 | CASSYRAQNNEQFF | TGCGCCAGCAGTTACAGGGCCCAAAACAATGAGCAGTTCTTC